The source of this T cell receptor (beta chain) is a study of blood T cell repertoires in COVID-19. This CDR3 spans 15 amino acids. V was pared by 3 bases and J by 2 bases, with 11 bases between. Germline assignment: CDR1 MNHEY and CDR2 SMNVEV (reference sequence). Clones were read by immunoSEQ multiplex PCR, and TCRdb kept only the in-frame ones, dropping some. Here the sample spans a few hundred thousand clones, just over 85% being singletons. This clonotype originated in a man between 25 and 39 years old who had recovered from COVID-19. Sequencing was performed on peripheral blood. This chain joins TRBV27 and TRBJ1-3, with a weak D call TRBD1 (6 bases). CDR3 protein: CASSFGGFPGNTIYF. Written as DNA, the CDR3 is TGTGCCAGCAGTTTTGGGGGCTTTCCTGGAAACACCATATATTTT.